The 8 T cell receptor beta chains below all came from one sample that was sequenced in a study of T cell responses to AZD1222 COVID-19 vaccine. The data were produced by immunoSEQ multiplex PCR, yet TCRdb's version contains in-frame clones alone and is incomplete. The repertoire holds about 140,000 clones, with about 88% as singletons. The sample in question was peripheral blood, obtained 28 days after the second AZD1222 dose. Every receptor here comes from an adult who received the AZD1222 COVID-19 vaccine.

This clone was seen only a few times. The chain combines TRBV28 with TRBJ2-4, with TRBD1 identical over 8 bases. This CDR3 region has 13 residues. The germline V gene has CDR1 MDHEN and CDR2 SYDVKM. Losses at the gene ends were 8 bases for V and 9 bases for J; bases not matched to a gene: 9. The CDR3 bases are TGTGCCAGCGGGGGAGGACAGGGAGGCATTCAGTACTTC. This sequence encodes CASGGGQGGIQYF.

The rearrangement uses TRBV24-1 and TRBJ2-1; 7 bases are shared with TRBD2. The CDR3 runs to 18 residues. Germline values: CDR1 KGHDR, CDR2 SFDVKD. V dropped 0 bases and J dropped 12; count of bases not matched to a gene: 19. CDR3 in amino acids: CATSDLWSIIGTSETQFF. CDR3 nucleotide sequence: TGTGCCACCAGTGATTTGTGGTCTATCATCGGCACTAGCGAGACGCAGTTCTTC.

The V gene is TRBV3-1 (or the pseudogene TRBV3-2), the J gene TRBJ2-1, with D hard to call. CDR1 and CDR2 (germline): LGHDT, YNNKEL (reference sequence). The CDR3 runs 13 residues. The V end lost 5 bases, the J end lost 5 bases, and 10 bases lay between the germline ends. As DNA, the CDR3 is TGTGCCAGCAGCACGGGTCTGGACAATGAGCAGTTCTTC. Its translation: CASSTGLDNEQFF.

The chain employs TRBV3-1 (or the pseudogene TRBV3-2) and TRBJ2-2; D is perhaps TRBD2 (7 bases). The CDR3 has 15 residues. The germline V gene encodes CDR1 LGHDT and CDR2 YNNKEL (reference sequence). Deletions cut 5 bases from V and 6 bases from J, with 16 bases between. The CDR3: CASSFAGATSGELFF. CDR3 nucleotide sequence: TGTGCCAGCAGCTTTGCGGGGGCGACTTCCGGGGAGCTGTTTTTT.

CDR3 bases: TGTGCCAGCAGTTTCAGGGATACGCAGTATTTT. Amino acids: CASSFRDTQYF. The chain uses TRBV28 and TRBJ2-3; D unresolved. CDR1 MDHEN and CDR2 SYDVKM come from the germline V gene. The CDR3 runs 11 residues. V was clipped by 3 bases and J by 6 bases, with 4 bases between them.

The rearrangement uses TRBV18 and TRBJ2-7; D may be TRBD1 or TRBD2 (5 bases each). Trimming left V 0 bases short and J 8 bases short, with 14 bases between. Germline CDR1 KGHSH, CDR2 LQKENI. CDR3 length: 14 residues. CDR3 nucleotides: TGTGCCAGCTCACCACCGGGGCAGGCCGGGAAGCAGTACTTC. Protein: CASSPPGQAGKQYF.

The rearrangement joins TRBV5-6 to TRBJ1-6, with no clear D. This CDR3 is built from 13 residues. V was cut by 0 bases and J by 14 bases, with 12 bases left in between. Germline V CDR1 and CDR2: SGHDT, YYEEEE. The CDR3 here is CASSLVGLEALHF. In DNA form, the CDR3 reads TGTGCCAGCAGCTTGGTTGGGTTAGAGGCCCTCCACTTT.

This rearrangement joins TRBV30 to TRBJ1-4; the match to TRBD1 covers 8 bases. Trimming at V came to 0 bases and at J to 11 bases, leaving 5 bases not matched to a gene. CDR3 length: 13 residues. Germline assignment: CDR1 GTSNPN and CDR2 SVGIG (reference sequence). Here the CDR3 reads CAWSVTGGNKLFF. The CDR3 bases are TGTGCCTGGAGTGTAACAGGGGGAAATAAACTGTTTTTT. Based on the CDR3 plus reference TRBV30 and TRBJ1-4, the full variable domain is SQTIHQWPATLVQPVGSPLSLECTVEGTSNPNLYWYRQAAGRGLQLLFYSVGIGQISSEVPQNLSASRPQDRQFILSSKKLLLSDSGFYLCAWSVTGGNKLFFGSGTQLSVL.